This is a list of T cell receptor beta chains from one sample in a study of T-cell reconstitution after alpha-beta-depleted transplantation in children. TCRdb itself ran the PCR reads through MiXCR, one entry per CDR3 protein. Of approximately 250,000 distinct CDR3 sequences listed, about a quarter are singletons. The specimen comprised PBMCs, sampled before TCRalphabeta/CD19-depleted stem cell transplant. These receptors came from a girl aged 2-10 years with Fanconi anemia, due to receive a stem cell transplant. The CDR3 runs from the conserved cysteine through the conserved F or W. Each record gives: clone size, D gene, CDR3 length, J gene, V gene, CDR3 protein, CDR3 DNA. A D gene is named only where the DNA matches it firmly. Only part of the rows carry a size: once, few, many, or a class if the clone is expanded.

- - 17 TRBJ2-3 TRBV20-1 CSATTNSNPTGTDTQYF TGCAGTGCTACCACTAATTCAAACCCCACAGGGACAGATACGCAGTATTTT
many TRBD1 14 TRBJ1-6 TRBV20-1 CSASGGQGGSPLHF TGCAGTGCTAGCGGGGGACAGGGGGGATCACCCCTCCACTTT
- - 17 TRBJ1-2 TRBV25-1 CASSEYGPRALNYGYTF TGTGCCAGCAGTGAATATGGGCCCAGGGCTCTTAACTATGGCTACACCTTC
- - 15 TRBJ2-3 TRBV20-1 CSASRLFTSTDTQYF TGCAGTGCTAGCCGACTGTTTACTAGCACAGATACGCAGTATTTT
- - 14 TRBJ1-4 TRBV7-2 CASSYQSNNEKLLF TGTGCCAGCAGCTACCAGAGCAATAATGAAAAACTGTTATTT
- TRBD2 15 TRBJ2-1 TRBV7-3 CASSFGLAAVNEQFF TGTGCCAGCAGCTTCGGACTAGCAGCGGTCAATGAGCAGTTCTTC
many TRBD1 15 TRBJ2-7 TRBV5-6 CASSGDRTLSYEQYF TGTGCCAGCAGCGGGGACAGGACCCTCTCCTACGAGCAGTACTTC
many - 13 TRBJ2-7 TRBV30 CAWRGRLVDEQYF TGTGCCTGGAGGGGGAGACTAGTTGACGAGCAGTACTTC
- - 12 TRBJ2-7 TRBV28 CASSYRGYEQYF TGTGCCAGCAGTTACCGGGGCTACGAGCAGTACTTC
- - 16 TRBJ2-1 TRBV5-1 CASSLVTGGASNEQFF TGCGCCAGCAGCTTGGTCACTGGGGGCGCAAGTAATGAGCAGTTCTTC
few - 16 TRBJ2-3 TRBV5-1 CASSFGGTRKPDTQYF TGCGCCAGCAGCTTTGGGGGGACTCGGAAGCCAGATACGCAGTATTTT
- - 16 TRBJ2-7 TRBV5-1 CASSQTSGGGLGEQYF TGCGCCAGCAGCCAGACTTCAGGGGGGGGCCTCGGCGAGCAGTACTTC
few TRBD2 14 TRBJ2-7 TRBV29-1 CSVKAGGPSYEQYF TGCAGCGTAAAAGCGGGGGGGCCTTCCTACGAGCAGTACTTC
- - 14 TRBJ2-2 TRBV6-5 CASSYVGGSGELFF TGTGCCAGCAGTTACGTAGGGGGTTCCGGGGAGCTGTTTTTT
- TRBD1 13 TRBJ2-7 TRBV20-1 CSALTGEAYEQYF TGCAGTGCCCTGACAGGGGAGGCCTACGAGCAGTACTTC
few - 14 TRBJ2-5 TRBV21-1 CASSKGRGGETQYF TGTGCCAGCAGCAAAGGGAGGGGCGGAGAGACCCAGTACTTC
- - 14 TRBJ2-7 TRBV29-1 CSVENGRGHYEQYF TGCAGCGTTGAAAATGGACGGGGTCACTACGAGCAGTACTTC
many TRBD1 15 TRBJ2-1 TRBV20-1 CSSKGPGQQYNEQFF TGCAGTTCTAAAGGCCCGGGACAGCAATACAATGAGCAGTTCTTC
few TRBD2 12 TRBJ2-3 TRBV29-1 CSVAPGGDTQYF TGCAGCGTTGCACCGGGGGGAGATACGCAGTATTTT
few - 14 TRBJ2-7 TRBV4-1 CASSRARGVYEQYF TGCGCCAGCAGCCGTGCGAGGGGCGTCTACGAGCAGTACTTC
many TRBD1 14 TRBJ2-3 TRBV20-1 CSAYDRVGTDTQYF TGCAGTGCTTACGACAGGGTGGGTACAGATACGCAGTATTTT
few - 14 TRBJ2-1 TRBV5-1 CASSFGSDHNEQFF TGCGCCAGCAGCTTTGGGAGCGATCACAATGAGCAGTTCTTC
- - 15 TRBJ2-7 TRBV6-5 CASSYNLGKAYEQYF TGTGCCAGCAGTTACAATCTGGGGAAGGCCTACGAGCAGTACTTC
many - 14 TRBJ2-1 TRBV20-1 CSALKGTTNNEQFF TGCAGTGCTCTTAAGGGGACAACTAACAATGAGCAGTTCTTC
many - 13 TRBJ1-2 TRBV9 CASSVWGNYGYTF TGTGCCAGCAGCGTATGGGGTAACTATGGCTACACCTTC
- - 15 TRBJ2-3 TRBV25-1 CASSENRPSTDTQYF TGTGCCAGCAGTGAAAACAGGCCTAGCACAGATACGCAGTATTTT
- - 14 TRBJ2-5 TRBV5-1 CASSVGSLPETQYF TGCGCCAGCAGCGTTGGCTCTCTTCCAGAGACCCAGTACTTC
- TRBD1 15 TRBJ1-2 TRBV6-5 CASSYAGTGDYGYTF TGTGCCAGCAGTTACGCCGGGACAGGGGACTATGGCTACACCTTC
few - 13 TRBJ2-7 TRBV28 CASSFRFSYEQYF TGTGCCAGCAGTTTTAGGTTCTCCTACGAGCAGTACTTC
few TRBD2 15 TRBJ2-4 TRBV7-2 CASSLTSGSKNIQYF TGTGCCAGCAGCCTCACCAGCGGGAGCAAAAACATTCAGTACTTC
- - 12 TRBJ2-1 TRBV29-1 CSVVLVLSEQFF TGCAGCGTCGTTCTCGTACTCAGTGAGCAGTTCTTC
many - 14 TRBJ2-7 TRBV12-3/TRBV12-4 CASRTGGGSYEQYF TGTGCCAGCCGTACTGGGGGAGGCTCCTACGAGCAGTACTTC
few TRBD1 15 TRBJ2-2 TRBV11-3 CASSHRDRDTGELFF TGTGCCAGCAGCCACCGGGACAGGGACACCGGGGAGCTGTTTTTT
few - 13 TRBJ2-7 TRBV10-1 CASSARLDFEQYF TGCGCCAGCAGTGCCCGATTGGATTTCGAGCAGTACTTC
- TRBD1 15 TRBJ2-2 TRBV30 CAWGDRGRDTGELFF TGTGCCTGGGGGGACAGGGGGCGGGACACCGGGGAGCTGTTTTTT
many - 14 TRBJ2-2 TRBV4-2 CASSQETFTGELFF TGTGCCAGCAGCCAAGAGACGTTCACCGGGGAGCTGTTTTTT
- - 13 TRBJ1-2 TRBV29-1 CSVPGGGVYGYTF TGCAGCGTCCCTGGCGGAGGGGTGTATGGCTACACCTTC
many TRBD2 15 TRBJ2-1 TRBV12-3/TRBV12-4 CASSLTSGGYNEQFF TGTGCCAGCAGCCTTACTAGCGGGGGGTACAATGAGCAGTTCTTC
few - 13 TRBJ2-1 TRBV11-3 CASSFDPNNEQFF TGTGCCAGCAGCTTCGATCCCAACAATGAGCAGTTCTTC
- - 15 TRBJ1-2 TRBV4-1 CASSHYGQLNYGYTF TGCGCCAGCAGCCACTATGGACAGCTTAACTATGGCTACACCTTC
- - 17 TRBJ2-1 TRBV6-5 CASSYTMGGGPYNEQFF TGTGCCAGCAGTTACACGATGGGGGGGGGCCCCTACAATGAGCAGTTCTTC
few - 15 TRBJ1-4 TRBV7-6 CASSLVGTTNEKLFF TGTGCCAGCAGCTTAGTGGGAACAACTAATGAAAAACTGTTTTTT
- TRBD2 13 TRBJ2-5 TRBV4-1 CASGLAVQETQYF TGCGCCAGCGGACTAGCGGTCCAAGAGACCCAGTACTTC
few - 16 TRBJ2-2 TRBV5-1 CASSLWGRSNTGELFF TGCGCCAGCAGCCTCTGGGGCAGATCGAACACCGGGGAGCTGTTTTTT
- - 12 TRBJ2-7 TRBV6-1 CASSEKAYEQYF TGTGCCAGCAGTGAAAAAGCATACGAGCAGTACTTC